This note documents a single T cell receptor (beta chain) sequence. The data derive from a study of blood T cell repertoires in COVID-19. Produced via immunoSEQ multiplex PCR; TCRdb's table is partial and in-frame only. Of just over 650,000 clones listed, 85% to 90% are singletons. Looked up from germline, CDR1 is MNHEY and CDR2 is SVGAGI. V lost 8 bases to trimming and J lost 1 base, with 12 bases between them. There are 14 residues in the CDR3. V and J are TRBV6-5 and TRBJ1-3; no reliable D call. Sequenced: peripheral blood. This receptor was taken from a woman aged 18-29 years with acute or convalescent COVID-19. Here the CDR3 DNA reads TGTGCCAGCGCCGCAAAAGAGTCTGGAAACACCATATATTTT. The encoded protein is CASAAKESGNTIYF.